Listed here are 12 T cell receptor beta chains from one sample, sequenced in a study of OX40 agonist ivuxolimab in advanced cancers. Assay: immunoSEQ multiplex PCR; the TCRdb copy retains only in-frame clones and omits some. The sample records some 13,000 clones, 85% to 90% being singletons. Sequenced material: CD4+ or CD8+ T cells sorted from blood, taken in a trial of the OX40 agonist ivuxolimab. All receptors derive from an adult with an advanced solid tumor such as melanoma, head and neck, liver or kidney cancer.

This chain joins TRBV11-2 and TRBJ2-2, with 8 bases matching TRBD2. V shed 5 bases, J shed 4 bases, and the junction held 6 bases outside the gene matches. CDR3 length equals 15 residues. Germline V lookup: CDR1 SGHAT, CDR2 FQNNGV. CDR3 protein: CASSPTTSATGELFF. The CDR3 DNA reads TGTGCCAGCAGCCCGACGACTAGCGCCACCGGGGAGCTGTTTTTT.

The chain is built from TRBV5-6 and TRBJ1-1; TRBD1 matches 10 bases. Germline values: CDR1 SGHDT, CDR2 YYEEEE. With V trimmed by 4 bases and J by 5 bases, 8 bases remained unmatched. This CDR3 has 15 amino acids. Here the CDR3 reads CASSADRGLRTEAFF. DNA of the CDR3: TGTGCCAGCAGCGCCGACAGGGGGCTAAGAACTGAAGCTTTCTTT.

The rearrangement links TRBV19 to TRBJ1-4, with unresolved D. The CDR3 extends over 12 amino acids. Germline lookup yields CDR1 LNHDA and CDR2 SQIVND (reference sequence). Trimming shortened V by 9 bases and J by 7 bases, and 12 bases separated the two germline ends. The CDR3 coding sequence is TGTGCCAGCGGATCTGGCAGTGAAAAACTGTTTTTT. This codes for CASGSGSEKLFF.

J is TRBJ1-1 and V is TRBV6-1, with a tentative D call TRBD1 (6 bases). V gave up 5 bases and J gave up 7 bases, with 11 bases separating them. The CDR3 has 12 residues. Germline V gene lookup returns CDR1 MNHNS and CDR2 SASEGT. CDR3 bases: TGTGCCAGCAGTCTAGACAGGTTTGAAGCTTTCTTT. Translation: CASSLDRFEAFF.

This CDR3 is CANTYLGTRGNEQYF. The CDR3 nucleotides read TGTGCCAACACCTACCTGGGGACTAGGGGAAACGAGCAGTACTTC. The chain joins TRBV6-5 to TRBJ2-7; the match to TRBD2 covers 8 bases. Germline trimming cut 10 bases from V and 5 bases from J; bases unmatched to any gene: 16. The CDR3 spans 15 residues. Per germline, CDR1 MNHEY and CDR2 SVGAGI.

The CDR3 is CASSEQGLNTEAFF. CDR3 DNA sequence: TGTGCCAGCAGTGAACAGGGGTTGAACACTGAAGCTTTCTTT. This chain connects TRBV6-1 to TRBJ1-1; a possible D gene is TRBD1 (6 bases). The CDR3 contains 14 residues. The V gene lost 2 bases and the J gene lost 0 bases, with 7 bases spanning the gap. Germline CDR1 and CDR2: MNHNS and SASEGT.

This clone has just one count. The CDR3 nucleotides are TGCGCCAGCAGCTTGGGAGAGGGATCGTTCTATAATTCACCCCTCCACTTT. Translation gives CASSLGEGSFYNSPLHF. The chain carries TRBV5-1 and TRBJ1-6, with no clear D. The CDR3 covers 17 residues. Germline-derived CDR1 and CDR2 are SGHRS and YFSETQ. V was cut by 0 bases and J by 3 bases, with 13 bases left in between.

The rearrangement links TRBV11-2 to TRBJ2-5, with TRBD2 identical over 8 bases. The germline gives CDR1 SGHAT, CDR2 FQNNGV. V lost 1 base, J lost 2 bases, and 3 bases stayed unmatched. The CDR3 has 15 amino acids. CDR3 sequence reads: CASSLAGGLQETQYF. CDR3 nucleotide sequence: TGTGCCAGCAGCTTAGCGGGGGGGTTACAAGAGACCCAGTACTTC.

This clone was recorded only once. The gene calls are TRBV28 and TRBJ1-1, with D possibly TRBD1 on 5 matching bases. Germline-derived CDR1 and CDR2 are MDHEN and SYDVKM. This CDR3 spans 13 amino acids. The V gene lost 4 bases and the J gene lost 4 bases, with 10 bases spanning the gap. The CDR3 is CASSSRVGTEAFF. CDR3 DNA: TGTGCCAGCAGTTCCAGGGTGGGCACTGAAGCTTTCTTT.

CDR3 DNA: TGTGCCAGCAGTGGAGTTGTGACTATGTATGGCTACACCTTC. Residues: CASSGVVTMYGYTF. The chain links TRBV6-1 to TRBJ1-2; no definite D call. Per germline, CDR1 MNHNS and CDR2 SASEGT. Trimming removed 4 bases from V and 5 bases from J, with 14 bases in between. The CDR3 extends over 14 amino acids.

The chain uses TRBV18 and TRBJ1-1; D is undetermined. There are 16 residues in the CDR3. Per the germline V gene, CDR1 is KGHSH and CDR2 is LQKENI. Deletions cut 2 bases from V and 1 base from J, with 14 bases between. Written as DNA, the CDR3 is TGTGCCAGCTCACCAGTCGACATGGGCGGGAACACTGAAGCTTTCTTT. Its translation is CASSPVDMGGNTEAFF.

J is TRBJ1-4 and V is TRBV11-2; D gene unclear. This CDR3 spans 15 amino acids. Germline lookup yields CDR1 SGHAT and CDR2 FQNNGV. V was pared by 4 bases and J by 6 bases, with 15 bases between. The CDR3 spells CASSSDLGVDEKLFF. DNA of the CDR3: TGTGCCAGCAGCTCGGATTTGGGTGTGGATGAAAAACTGTTTTTT.